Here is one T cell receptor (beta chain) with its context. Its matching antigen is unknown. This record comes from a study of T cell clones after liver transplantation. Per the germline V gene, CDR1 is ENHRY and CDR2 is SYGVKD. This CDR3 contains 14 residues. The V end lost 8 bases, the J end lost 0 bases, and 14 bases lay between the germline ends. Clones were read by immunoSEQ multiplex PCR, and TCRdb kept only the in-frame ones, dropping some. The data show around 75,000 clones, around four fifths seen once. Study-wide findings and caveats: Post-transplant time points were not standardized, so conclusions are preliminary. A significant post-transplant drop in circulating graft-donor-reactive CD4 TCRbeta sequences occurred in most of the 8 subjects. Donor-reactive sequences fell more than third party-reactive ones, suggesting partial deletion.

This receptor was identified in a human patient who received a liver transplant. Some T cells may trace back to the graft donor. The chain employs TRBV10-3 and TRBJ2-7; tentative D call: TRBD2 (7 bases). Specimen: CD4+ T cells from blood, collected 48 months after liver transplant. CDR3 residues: CAIGEGESSYEQYF. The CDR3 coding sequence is TGTGCCATCGGGGAGGGGGAGAGCTCCTACGAGCAGTACTTC.